The 30 T cell receptor beta chains reported below all come from one sample, sequenced in a study of vaccination and CD4 T cells after COVID-19. The treatment: roughly ten-day PBMC culture with coronavirus spike peptide pools or control peptides (ViraFEST assay). An Oncomine TCR Beta short-read assay was used to sequence the DNA from cultured CD4+ T cells. From the PCR reads, TCRdb called clonotypes with MiXCR, one entry per CDR3 protein. This table has some 10,000 distinct CDR3 sequences, around 57% appearing once. The antigens these receptors bind are not known. The specimen was CD4+ T cells from blood, cultured in vitro. The receptors derive from a human donor who had recovered from COVID-19.

The chain carries TRBV11-3 and TRBJ2-5, with D tentatively TRBD2 (6 bases). V lost 3 bases, J lost 5 bases, and 10 bases lay in between. The CDR3 loop spans 13 amino acids. The germline V gene has CDR1 SGHNT and CDR2 YENEEA. The CDR3 nucleotides read TGTGCCAGCAGCTTCGGGGGTTTTGAGACCCAGTACTTC. Protein sequence: CASSFGGFETQYF.

The gene calls are TRBV15 and TRBJ2-7; TRBD2 aligns across 7 bases. CDR1 LNHNV and CDR2 YYDKDF come from the germline V gene (reference sequence). V was pared by 1 base and J by 5 bases, with 5 bases of the junction left unmatched. CDR3 length: 14 amino acids. Here the CDR3 DNA reads TGTGCCACCAGCAGAGTAGGACTAGGGGACGAGCAGTACTTC. This encodes CATSRVGLGDEQYF.

CDR3 sequence reads: CSLLTGGSYEQYF. CDR3 coding DNA: TGCAGTCTTCTGACAGGGGGGTCCTACGAGCAGTACTTC. J is TRBJ2-7 and V is TRBV20-1; 9 positions match TRBD1. Germline V lookup: CDR1 DFQATT, CDR2 SNEGSKA (reference sequence). The CDR3 covers 13 residues. J lost 1 base, V lost 8 bases, and 6 bases had no gene match.

The chain joins TRBV20-1 to TRBJ1-3, with 7 positions matching TRBD1. With 6 bases clipped from V and 1 base from J, the junction kept 9 bases outside the gene matches. This CDR3 spans 15 amino acids. Germline loops: CDR1 DFQATT, CDR2 SNEGSKA (reference sequence). CDR3 amino acids: CSARSQGVSGNTIYF. CDR3 in DNA: TGCAGTGCCAGATCCCAGGGGGTTTCTGGAAACACCATATATTTT.

This clonotype was seen a few times. The chain uses TRBV20-1 and TRBJ2-1; D may be TRBD1 (5 bases). The V gene lost 0 bases and the J gene lost 7 bases, with 13 bases spanning the gap. The germline V gene encodes CDR1 DFQATT and CDR2 SNEGSKA (reference sequence). The CDR3 contains 14 residues. Here the CDR3 reads CSARDPARANEQFF. The CDR3 coding sequence is TGCAGTGCTAGAGATCCGGCCAGGGCTAATGAGCAGTTCTTC.

The V and J genes are TRBV29-1 and TRBJ2-3, with a possible D match to TRBD1 (6 bases). Trimming shortened V by 6 bases and J by 1 base, and 20 bases separated the two germline ends. CDR1 and CDR2 from the germline V gene are SQVTM and ANQGSEA. The length of the CDR3 is 16 residues. The CDR3 DNA reads TGCAGCGTGGATTGGGGCAGGGGAGAAGGCACAGATACGCAGTATTTT. It yields the protein CSVDWGRGEGTDTQYF.

The chain couples TRBV6-1 to TRBJ2-6; no clear D. CDR3 length: 14 amino acids. The V end lost 8 bases, the J end lost 4 bases, and 12 bases lay between the germline ends. Germline loops: CDR1 MNHNS, CDR2 SASEGT. The CDR3 coding sequence is TGTGCCAGCGGGGTAATCGCCGGGGCCAACGTCCTGACTTTC. Its protein product is CASGVIAGANVLTF.

The chain employs TRBV20-1 and TRBJ2-3; TRBD2 agrees at 8 bases. The CDR3 runs to 14 residues. J gave up 3 bases and V 6 bases, and 8 bases lay outside the gene matches. Looked up from germline, CDR1 is DFQATT and CDR2 is SNEGSKA (reference sequence). The CDR3 region is CSAPRGDGTDTQYF. DNA for the CDR3: TGCAGTGCCCCGCGGGGGGATGGTACAGATACGCAGTATTTT.

This clonotype is deemed medium-sized. V and J are TRBV6-5 and TRBJ1-2, with D unclear. The CDR3 spans 14 residues. Germline CDR1 is MNHEY and CDR2 is SVGAGI. Deletions cut 2 bases from V and 1 base from J, with 8 bases between. The CDR3 sequence: CASSYGSGNYGYTF. In DNA form, the CDR3 reads TGTGCCAGCAGTTACGGGTCTGGTAACTATGGCTACACCTTC.

The rearrangement links TRBV19 to TRBJ1-1, with a possible D match to TRBD1 (6 bases). V gave up 5 bases and J gave up 8 bases, with 15 bases separating them. This CDR3 has 13 amino acids. In germline, CDR1 is LNHDA, CDR2 SQIVND (reference sequence). The CDR3 DNA sequence: TGTGCCAGTAGTGGTACACGAGGGACAGAAGCTTTCTTT. The encoded protein is CASSGTRGTEAFF.

This clonotype counts as large. The V gene is TRBV24-1, the J gene TRBJ2-1; D is uncertain. V dropped 5 bases and J dropped 8 bases, with 9 bases sitting between them. Germline assignment: CDR1 KGHDR and CDR2 SFDVKD. The CDR3 spans 12 residues. Here the CDR3 DNA reads TGTGCCACCAGTGGACATATCGATGAGCAGTTCTTC. This encodes CATSGHIDEQFF.

This chain links TRBV7-2 with TRBJ2-3, with D unclear. Germline loops: CDR1 SGHTA, CDR2 FQGNSA. The CDR3 totals 12 residues. V was clipped by 1 base and J by 9 bases, with 8 bases between them. The CDR3 coding sequence is TGTGCCAGCAGCTTAGGTTCCAGAACGCAGTATTTT. Protein: CASSLGSRTQYF.

This chain uses TRBV20-1 with TRBJ2-7; 9 bases align to TRBD2. The germline gives CDR1 DFQATT, CDR2 SNEGSKA (reference sequence). The CDR3 is 15 residues long. The ends lost 0 bases at V and 2 bases at J; junction bases unmatched: 5. The CDR3 region has the DNA TGCAGTGCTAGAGATAGGGTAGCGGGAGCCTACGAGCAGTACTTC. This translates into CSARDRVAGAYEQYF.

The chain combines TRBV4-1 with TRBJ2-1; tentative D call: TRBD2 (6 bases). CDR1 and CDR2 from the germline V gene are MGHRA and YSYEKL. V was clipped by 4 bases and J by 12 bases, with 25 bases between them. The CDR3 has 16 amino acids. The CDR3 DNA follows: TGCGCCAGCAGCCTTCCGGTAGGGCGGGCCGCCGGGGGGCAGTTCTTC. It is translated as CASSLPVGRAAGGQFF.

Only a few counts were recorded for this clonotype. J is TRBJ1-2 and V is TRBV18; TRBD1 might be the D (5 bases). The germline CDR1 and CDR2 sequences are KGHSH and LQKENI. Trimming took 3 bases from V and 8 from J, leaving 19 bases between them. The CDR3 loop spans 15 amino acids. This CDR3 is CASSPEEGRGIGYTF. CDR3 DNA: TGTGCCAGCTCACCCGAGGAGGGGCGAGGTATCGGCTACACCTTC. Looking up the rest from reference TRBV18 and TRBJ1-2 gives the full variable domain: NAGVMQNPRHLVRRRGQEARLRCSPMKGHSHVYWYRQLPEEGLKFMVYLQKENIIDESGMPKERFSAEFPKEGPSILRIQQVVRGDSAAYFCASSPEEGRGIGYTFGSGTRLTVV.

This clonotype has a handful of counts. V gene TRBV27 combines with J gene TRBJ2-3; tentatively, D is TRBD1 (6 bases). V lost 6 bases, J lost 0 bases, and 13 bases lay in between. CDR1 is MNHEY and CDR2 is SMNVEV in the germline V gene (reference sequence). This CDR3 region has 15 residues. The CDR3 region is CASSRTVPSTDTQYF. CDR3 coding DNA: TGTGCCAGCAGCCGGACAGTCCCTAGCACAGATACGCAGTATTTT.

The table lists this clonotype with a few counts. V gene TRBV2 combines with J gene TRBJ2-5; 7 positions match TRBD1. The V gene end was trimmed by 8 bases and the J gene end by 2 bases; junction bases not matched to a gene: 5. The CDR3 is 13 amino acids. Looked up from germline, CDR1 is SNHLY and CDR2 is FYNNEI. The CDR3 sequence is CASYRGLQETQYF. The CDR3 DNA is TGTGCCAGCTACAGGGGTTTGCAAGAGACCCAGTACTTC.

This clonotype was detected a few times. The chain is built from TRBV25-1 and TRBJ1-1, with D possibly TRBD1 on 6 matching bases. Trimming stripped 3 bases from V and 1 base from J, with 15 bases between. The CDR3 sequence is 16 residues long. The germline V gene has CDR1 MGHDK and CDR2 SYGVNS. The DNA of the CDR3 is TGTGCCAGCAGTGAGGCAGGAAACAGGGCGAACACTGAAGCTTTCTTT. This gives the protein CASSEAGNRANTEAFF. Full variable domain (remainder filled in from reference TRBV25-1 and TRBJ1-1): EADIYQTPRYLVIGTGKKITLECSQTMGHDKMYWYQQDPGMELHLIHYSYGVNSTEKGDLSSESTVSRIRTEHFPLTLESARPSHTSQYLCASSEAGNRANTEAFFGQGTRLTVV.

The V and J genes are TRBV2 and TRBJ2-1, with 8 bases identical to TRBD2. This CDR3 spans 14 amino acids. The trim removed 6 bases at V and 1 base at J, leaving 2 bases unmatched. The germline V gene has CDR1 SNHLY and CDR2 FYNNEI. Here the CDR3 DNA reads TGTGCCAGCAGGAGCGGGAGTTCCTACAATGAGCAGTTCTTC. This gives the protein CASRSGSSYNEQFF.

The chain couples TRBV27 to TRBJ1-6; D is possibly TRBD1 (5 bases). Per germline, CDR1 MNHEY and CDR2 SMNVEV (reference sequence). V lost 6 bases, J lost 7 bases, and 13 bases lay in between. There are 14 residues in the CDR3. The CDR3 DNA reads TGTGCCAGCAGGGTACAGGCCCTAAATTCACCCCTCCACTTT. Translated, it gives CASRVQALNSPLHF.

The chain joins TRBV7-9 to TRBJ2-2; 9 nucleotides match TRBD1. Germline values: CDR1 SEHNR, CDR2 FQNEAQ (reference sequence). This CDR3 contains 14 residues. Losses at the gene ends were 5 bases for V and 8 bases for J; bases not matched to a gene: 6. The CDR3 DNA reads TGTGCCAGCAGCCAGGACAGGGGCGAAGGGGAGCTGTTTTTT. This sequence encodes CASSQDRGEGELFF.

The chain uses TRBV20-1 and TRBJ2-3; D may be TRBD1 (6 bases). The length of the CDR3 is 15 residues. CDR1 and CDR2 (germline): DFQATT, SNEGSKA (reference sequence). V shed 1 base and J shed 0 bases, with 11 bases lying between them. CDR3 sequence (DNA): TGCAGTGCTAGAGGGCTCAGGGGAAGCACAGATACGCAGTATTTT. This gives the protein CSARGLRGSTDTQYF.

V usage is TRBV5-1 and J usage is TRBJ2-5, with D uncertain. Germline CDR1 SGHRS, CDR2 YFSETQ. V dropped 0 bases and J dropped 5 bases, with 11 bases sitting between them. The CDR3 runs to 14 residues. CDR3 in amino acids: CASSLEDYRETQYF. The CDR3, as DNA: TGCGCCAGCAGCTTGGAAGATTATCGTGAGACCCAGTACTTC. The full variable domain, its missing parts supplied by reference TRBV5-1 and TRBJ2-5, is KAGVTQTPRYLIKTRGQQVTLSCSPISGHRSVSWYQQTPGQGLQFLFEYFSETQRNKGNFPGRFSGRQFSNSRSEMNVSTLELGDSALYLCASSLEDYRETQYFGPGTRLLVL.

The chain employs TRBV24-1 and TRBJ2-6; the D is unclear. Trimming shortened V by 0 bases and J by 2 bases, and 10 bases separated the two germline ends. The CDR3 extends over 17 amino acids. Germline V gene lookup returns CDR1 KGHDR and CDR2 SFDVKD. CDR3 protein: CATSDLRAGTGANVLTF. The CDR3 nucleotides are TGTGCCACCAGTGATTTGCGGGCTGGCACTGGGGCCAACGTCCTGACTTTC.

V and J are TRBV5-1 and TRBJ2-5; maybe TRBD1 (6 bases). This CDR3 contains 13 residues. V lost 3 bases to trimming and J lost 4 bases, with 10 bases between them. Germline CDR1 and CDR2: SGHRS and YFSETQ. CDR3 region: CASSSQGRETQYF. The DNA of the CDR3 is TGCGCCAGCAGCTCACAGGGTAGAGAGACCCAGTACTTC.

The J gene is TRBJ2-2, the V gene TRBV28; perhaps TRBD1 as D (5 bases). The CDR3 runs to 14 residues. V gave up 6 bases and J gave up 1 base, with 9 bases separating them. Germline CDR1 reads MDHEN; CDR2 reads SYDVKM. The CDR3 loop reads CASRTTGNTGELFF. CDR3 nucleotides: TGTGCCAGCAGAACCACAGGGAACACCGGGGAGCTGTTTTTT. The variable domain in full, with the rest retrieved from reference TRBV28 and TRBJ2-2, is DVKVTQSSRYLVKRTGEKVFLECVQDMDHENMFWYRQDPGLGLRLIYFSYDVKMKEKGDIPEGYSVSREKKERFSLILESASTNQTSMYLCASRTTGNTGELFFGEGSRLTVL.

V usage is TRBV20-1 and J usage is TRBJ2-2; D might be TRBD2 (5 bases). This CDR3 has 13 amino acids. Germline lookup yields CDR1 DFQATT and CDR2 SNEGSKA (reference sequence). V lost 6 bases and J lost 4, with 12 bases in between. In nucleotides, the CDR3 is TGCAGTGCCAGAACTAGTACCACCGGGGAGCTGTTTTTT. This codes for CSARTSTTGELFF.

J is TRBJ2-2 and V is TRBV11-2; no clear D gene. CDR1 is SGHAT and CDR2 is FQNNGV in the germline V gene. This CDR3 is built from 15 residues. V was cut by 5 bases and J by 3 bases, with 13 bases left in between. CDR3 loop: CASSTAIGHTGELFF. The CDR3 DNA follows: TGTGCCAGCAGCACCGCCATTGGCCACACCGGGGAGCTGTTTTTT.

The chain recombines TRBV19 with TRBJ2-1, with D possibly being TRBD1 (6 bases). The CDR3 has 15 amino acids. The V gene's germline CDR1 is LNHDA and CDR2 SQIVND (reference sequence). Trimming pared 3 bases from V and 3 bases from J, leaving 12 bases between. The CDR3 protein is CASSMEGQRYNEQFF. CDR3 bases: TGTGCCAGTAGTATGGAAGGACAGCGCTACAATGAGCAGTTCTTC. The full variable domain, rest sourced from reference TRBV19 and TRBJ2-1, is DGGITQSPKYLFRKEGQNVTLSCEQNLNHDAMYWYRQDPGQGLRLIYYSQIVNDFQKGDIAEGYSVSREKKESFPLTVTSAQKNPTAFYLCASSMEGQRYNEQFFGPGTRLTVL.

The chain is built from TRBV20-1 and TRBJ2-3; 11 bases line up with TRBD2. Per germline, CDR1 DFQATT and CDR2 SNEGSKA (reference sequence). CDR3 length: 15 amino acids. Trimming cost V 5 bases and J 4 bases; bases outside gene matches: 8. Here the CDR3 DNA reads TGCAGTGCTCCTCCTAGCGGGGGGTTCGCAGATACGCAGTATTTT. Translation gives CSAPPSGGFADTQYF.